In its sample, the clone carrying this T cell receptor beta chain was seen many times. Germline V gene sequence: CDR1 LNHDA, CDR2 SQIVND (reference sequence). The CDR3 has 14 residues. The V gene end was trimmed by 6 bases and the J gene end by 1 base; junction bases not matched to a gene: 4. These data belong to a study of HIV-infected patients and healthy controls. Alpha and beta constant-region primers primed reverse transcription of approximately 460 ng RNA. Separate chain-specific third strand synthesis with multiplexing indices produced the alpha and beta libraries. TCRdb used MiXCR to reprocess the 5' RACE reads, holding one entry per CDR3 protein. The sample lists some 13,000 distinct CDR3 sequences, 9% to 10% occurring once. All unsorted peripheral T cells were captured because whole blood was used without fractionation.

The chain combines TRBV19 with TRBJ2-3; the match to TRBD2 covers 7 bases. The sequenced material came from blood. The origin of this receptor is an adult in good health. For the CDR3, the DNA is TGTGCCAGTAGGAAGCGGGGAGGCACAGATACGCAGTATTTT. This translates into CASRKRGGTDTQYF.